This T cell receptor beta chain is drawn from a study of cytomegalovirus exposure and HLA in healthy donors (dated by TCRdb to between 2016 and 2019). For context, the study as a whole: According to an earlier analysis of 450 to 650 of the donors, about 180 million T cells yielded over 100 million unique TCR beta sequences and around 280 Gb of sequence data. Rather than using new phenotypic data, the later analysis identified candidate immune exposures from TCR beta sequences and from how often those sequences occurred across donors. The study combined high-throughput TCR immunosequencing, statistical association of individual TCRs with disease status, and machine learning to predict cytomegalovirus infection status. An earlier analysis of roughly 580 of the donors used high-throughput TCR beta sequencing to judge whether each TCR beta V gene segment behaved as functional or pseudogenic. HLA typing included class I and class II loci at four-digit resolution. A later analysis re-examined previously published TCR beta repertoires from 600 to 700 donors and added high-resolution HLA genotyping to investigate patterns of TCR occurrence. An early release that covered approximately 600 HLA-typed donors contained around 300 gigabases of sequencing data and 80 million or so unique TCR sequences. The study aimed to test whether cataloging public T cell receptors could reveal signatures of past pathogen exposure. Because of strong linkage in the cohort, 4 to 6 DR-DQ haplotypes were treated as single units for association and clustering. Using immunosequencing, the study profiled T cell repertoires from roughly 650 subjects and related those repertoires to cytomegalovirus serostatus. Of the 398 genotyped donors, over 65% fell in the genetic ancestry cluster associated with self-reported Caucasian donors. The number of donors typed differed by locus, with about 620-630 for A, B, C, DRB1 and DQB1, 522 for DQA1, about 610 for DPA1, and around 460 for DPB1. Every discovery cohort repertoire had been produced on one sequencing platform. In a later genetic analysis, genome-wide SNP genotypes for about 55% of the roughly 670 donors were used, and that subset was treated as a discovery cohort. A separate validation cohort of some 130 different subjects was used in addition to the roughly 620-subject first cohort. Donor age, sex, ethnicity and CMV serostatus were compiled together with the repertoire data. Across around 400 genotyped donors of the cohort, an average of roughly 230,000 unique TCR beta nucleotide sequences per donor were sequenced, and 15% to 20% of those sequences were non-productive.

About this clone: Which antigen it targets is not known. One base away there is no much larger clone; base qualities are not given.

The cohort consisted of some 730 healthy bone marrow donors. Cohort members were all nominally healthy when sampled, although unrecorded immune exposures were likely present. The donor was CMV seropositive and was included in the group of 300 or so seropositive cohort members. A peripheral blood sample was provided by each donor, and peripheral blood mononuclear cells were used for TCR beta sequencing. Genomic DNA was extracted from the blood cell samples with the Qiagen DNeasy Blood Extraction Kit. From a lookup of the germline V gene, CDR1 and CDR2 are SGHDT and YYEEEE. Between the V and J ends, shortened by 2 bases and 4 bases respectively, the junction contains 10 bases. From the cysteine through the phenylalanine, the CDR3 covers 15 amino acids. The sequence is cut down to CDR3 DNA, 45 bases in frame from base 1. The library was obtained by the immunoSEQ multiplex PCR assay. For the multiplex PCR, a mixture combining 60 forward primers for TCR Vbeta segments and 13 reverse primers for TCR Jbeta segments was used. A multiplex PCR assay on genomic DNA amplified the CDR3 region of rearranged TCR beta genes. Amplified TCR beta libraries were sequenced as 87-base-pair reads on the Illumina HiSeq System. For the original study's pipeline: A later analysis counted tens of millions of unique TCR beta chains across the 666 repertoires, and some 11 million of these chains were shared by at least two donors. Raw reads were error-corrected and collapsed into unique sequences by a nearest-neighbor algorithm in which closely related sequences were merged to remove PCR and sequencing errors. V, D and J gene segments were assigned by aligning CDR3 sequences to IMGT reference sequences. For a sequence to be retained, at least a six-nucleotide match to both a V gene segment and a J gene segment was required. A rearrangement was called productive if the CDR3 had no stop codons and remained in frame with V and J, and every other rearrangement was called non-productive. Following IMGT convention, CDR3 was defined as the stretch from the second conserved V-encoded cysteine up to the conserved J-encoded phenylalanine. The earlier analysis of about 560 of the donors excluded any sequence lacking an unambiguous match to a single V gene segment. In an earlier analysis of a few hundred of the donors, V segments were called functional above 56.7% productive rearrangements and were called segregating when the between-donor standard deviation exceeded 5%. A statistical classification framework was developed to diagnose cytomegalovirus status using the catalog of TCR beta chain sequences. V and J gene assignment, in a later analysis, came from comparing TCR nucleotide sequences with IMGT/GENE-DB human TR gene sequences. In a later analysis, CDR3 sequences and most-parsimonious VDJ recombination scenarios were assigned using the TCRdist pipeline. In a later analysis, every TCR beta chain was defined by the combination of its CDR3 amino acid sequence and its V-gene family, and reads without a unique V-gene family were dropped. In a later analysis, nearly 600 highly shared, low-generation-probability nucleotide sequences were removed to address suspected cross-contamination and a sequencing artifact. In a later analysis, a clonal expansion index for each public chain was calculated from normalized within-repertoire ranks of inferred template counts. In a later analysis, generation probabilities were computed with a VDJ recombination model fitted to out-of-frame rearrangements, and the resulting probabilities were checked against IGoR. In a later analysis, hypergeometric tests were used to score TCR-TCR, TCR-HLA and TCR-CMV co-occurrence, with a repertoire-size bias correction applied to TCR pairs. In a later analysis, false discovery rates were estimated by permuting HLA or CMV assignments 20 times. A later analysis grouped co-occurring TCRs with DBSCAN, adding TCRdist sequence similarity when clustering within HLA-allele-positive subsets. Repertoires with fewer than 30,000 or more than 120,000 public chains, plus five repertoires with anomalous nucleotide sharing, were excluded from co-occurrence clustering. This immuneACCESS table, as held by TCRdb, lists in-frame sequences with V and J called but not all clones. Of the missing ones, under half trace to an unresolved V gene in checked studies; the others have no known cause. V and J calls and clone size come straight from that table; D and trimming were deduced from the DNA. Recorded for this sample are approximately 140,000 clones; 70% to 90% of them occurred a single time. The ten largest make up 5.9% of the sample.

Findings and caveats that apply to the study as a whole: Correlated functional status among segregating V segments might be attributable to linkage disequilibrium, but an unknown experimental factor could not be ruled out. Because HLA typing was missing for some donors at each locus, association tests included only the typed subset. The authors suggested that the approach could potentially be generalized to other disease states and immunological phenotypes. Because counts were too low, about 15 rarely observed V segments, including chromosome 9 orphons, were left out of the earlier analysis of approximately 500 of the donors. The sequencing pipeline was judged likely to have produced a cluster of highly shared sequence variants as a technical artifact. Some IMGT-functional V segments, including TRBV6-2 and TRBV6-3, could not be told apart with the 87-base-pair reads, so those segments were excluded. In a later analysis, HLA-associated TCR beta chains showed more clonal expansion and lower generation probabilities than non-associated chains that were equally common. When HLA alleles, especially DR and DQ, strongly co-occurred, attributing TCR associations to individual alleles was difficult. In vitro tests confirmed that a few of the cytomegalovirus-associated TCR beta chains recognize cytomegalovirus antigens. Only TCR beta chains were sequenced in this cohort, and the absence of alpha or paired-chain data limited detectable features. CMV serostatus was the only immune exposure information available for the cohort. In the study, approximately 160 TCR beta chains were listed as associated with cytomegalovirus. In a later genetic analysis, a missense DCLRE1C variant was associated with V-gene and J-gene trimming of TCR beta chains, and the association was replicated in an independent cohort. While some public TCRs were present in many individuals, most TCR sequences turned up only very rarely across donors. An earlier analysis of approximately 600 of the donors showed that most TCR beta V segments appeared in productive rearrangements either about 87% or about 30% of the time, which broadly matched IMGT annotations. In both the original and validation cohorts, the classifier was reported to diagnose cytomegalovirus status with high specificity and sensitivity. A later genetic analysis reported fewer N-insertions in productive TCRs among donors in an Asian-associated ancestry cluster than the roughly 620-donor mean. Presence/absence analyses assumed roughly uniform sequencing depth across donors, an assumption that may not hold. Most CMV-associated TCR beta chains appeared to be HLA-restricted in a later analysis, and the HLA associations seemed to be driven largely by CMV exposure. A later analysis associated 15,000 to 20,000 TCR beta sequences with specific HLA alleles at a false discovery rate of 0.05. A further reported finding was that TCR beta sequences accurately predicted the HLA-A and HLA-B alleles for most subjects in the first cohort. According to a later analysis, TCR association rates differed among HLA loci, with DRB1 alleles showing the most associated TCRs and HLA-C alleles showing the fewest. According to a later analysis, parvovirus B19, influenza, CMV and Epstein-Barr virus appeared linked to several top co-occurrence clusters.

The sequence derives from a woman aged 40 to 55 in good health and CMV-seropositive. The sequence links TRBV5-6 to TRBJ2-6; the D segment cannot be called with confidence. Specimen: PBMCs. In nucleotides, the sequence is TGTGCCAGCAGCTTCTCGCTTGCGGGGGCCAACGTCCTGACTTTC. Its translation reads: CASSFSLAGANVLTF.